The clone carrying this T cell receptor (beta chain) was seen a handful of times. The assay was immunoSEQ multiplex PCR, and TCRdb's table has in-frame clones only and misses some. Among about 2,400 clones, about a fifth were seen once, and the ten largest hold 15% to 18%. The CDR3 runs 13 residues. V was shortened by 10 bases and J by 6 bases, with 16 bases between the two germline ends. In germline, CDR1 is KGHSH, CDR2 LQKENI. The record originates from a study of T cells in localized non-small cell lung cancer. This receptor was taken from a man between 40 and 69 years old with stage I squamous cell lung carcinoma. The source was normal lung tissue next to the tumor, collected before any cancer treatment. V gene TRBV18 combines with J gene TRBJ1-5; weak D call: TRBD1 (5 bases). In nucleotides, the CDR3 is TGTGCCACTGGGGAGATTGGGGGTCAGCCCCAGCATTTT. Encoded protein: CATGEIGGQPQHF.